In this sample, the clone carrying this T cell receptor beta chain turned up a few times. Its antigen is unidentified. Stated treatment: approximately 9-day PBMC culture with coronavirus spike peptide pools or control peptides (ViraFEST assay). These data come from a study of vaccination and CD4 T cells after COVID-19. Background on the study: Median time from second vaccine dose to sampling was 60 to 80 days (14 to 241). Overlapping spike peptides from SARS-CoV-2, HCoV-NL63, HCoV-OC43 and HCoV-229E served to stimulate the cells. Findings of the study overall: Convalescent patients' vaccine-specific clones were spike mono-reactive in 304 of 307 cases. A nonsignificant median increase from around 21 to 38 SARS-CoV-2-reactive clonotypes was observed.

An Oncomine TCR Beta short-read assay was used to sequence the DNA from cultured CD4+ T cells. TCRdb passed the PCR reads through MiXCR, listing each CDR3 protein once. The table shows some 13,000 distinct CDR3 sequences, with roughly 80% occurring only once. This CDR3 spans 14 amino acids. CDR1 and CDR2 from the germline V gene are MNHNS and SASEGT. V dropped 6 bases and J dropped 5; count of bases not matched to a gene: 8. The receptor's source is a human donor who had recovered from COVID-19. Sequencing input: CD4+ T cells from blood, cultured in vitro. The chain links TRBV6-1 to TRBJ2-5; 8 bases agree with TRBD2. Here the CDR3 DNA reads TGTGCCAGCAGCAAAGCGGGAGTAGAGGAGACCCAGTACTTC. It codes for CASSKAGVEETQYF.